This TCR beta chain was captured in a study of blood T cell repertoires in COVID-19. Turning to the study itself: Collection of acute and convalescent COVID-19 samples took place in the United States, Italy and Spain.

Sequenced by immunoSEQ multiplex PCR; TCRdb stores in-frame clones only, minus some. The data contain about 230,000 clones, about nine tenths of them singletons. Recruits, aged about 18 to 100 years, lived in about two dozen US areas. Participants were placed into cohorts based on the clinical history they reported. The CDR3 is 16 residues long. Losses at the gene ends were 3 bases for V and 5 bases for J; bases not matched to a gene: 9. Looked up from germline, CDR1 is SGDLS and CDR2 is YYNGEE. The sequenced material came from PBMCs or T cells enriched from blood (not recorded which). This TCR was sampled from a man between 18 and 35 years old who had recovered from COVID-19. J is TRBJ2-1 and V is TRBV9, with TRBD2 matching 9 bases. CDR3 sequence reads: CASSGYSGSVDNEQFF. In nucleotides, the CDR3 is TGTGCCAGCAGCGGTTATAGCGGGAGCGTTGACAATGAGCAGTTCTTC.